One and the same sample provided the 13 T cell receptor beta chains below, sequenced in a study of T cell repertoires in ileal Crohn's disease. Measured with immunoSEQ multiplex PCR; TCRdb has only the in-frame clones, and not every one. The data contain 2,400 or so clones, approximately 84% of them singletons. Sequenced sample: ileal tissue. The receptor source for this set is an adult with Crohn's disease.

The V and J genes are TRBV6-1 and TRBJ1-2, with a tentative D call TRBD1 (5 bases). V shed 4 bases and J shed 3 bases, with 18 bases lying between them. The CDR3 length is 16 residues. Per germline, CDR1 MNHNS and CDR2 SASEGT. This CDR3 is CASSATPRGLDYGYTF. CDR3 DNA: TGTGCCAGCAGTGCCACTCCCCGGGGCTTAGACTATGGCTACACCTTC.

This chain uses TRBV6-1 with TRBJ1-2; 7 bases line up with TRBD1. Losses at the gene ends were 5 bases for V and 8 bases for J; bases not matched to a gene: 8. CDR1 and CDR2 from the germline V gene are MNHNS and SASEGT. This CDR3 region has 13 residues. This CDR3 reads CASSRQGAGGYTF. CDR3 nucleotide sequence: TGTGCCAGCAGTAGACAGGGCGCCGGAGGCTACACCTTC.

CDR3 sequence (DNA): TGTGCCTGGGGGGGAGGTGGCTACACCTTC. Translating it yields CAWGGGGYTF. The rearrangement joins TRBV30 to TRBJ1-2; possible D gene TRBD1, 5 bases. Trimming stripped 5 bases from V and 7 bases from J, with 8 bases between. Germline loops: CDR1 GTSNPN, CDR2 SVGIG (reference sequence). CDR3 size: 10 residues.

This clone appeared a few times. The gene calls are TRBV5-5 and TRBJ1-2, with 9 bases fitting TRBD1. Germline V gene data show CDR1 as SGHKS and CDR2 as YYEKEE (reference sequence). V lost 3 bases to trimming and J lost 3 bases; unmatched junction nucleotides: 3. This CDR3 is 14 amino acids long. DNA of the CDR3: TGTGCCAGCAGCTCGGGACAGGGCCACTATGGCTACACCTTC. Its translation is CASSSGQGHYGYTF. Looking up the rest from reference TRBV5-5 and TRBJ1-2 gives the full variable domain: DAGVTQSPTHLIKTRGQQVTLRCSPISGHKSVSWYQQVLGQGPQFIFQYYEKEERGRGNFPDRFSARQFPNYSSELNVNALLLGDSALYLCASSSGQGHYGYTFGSGTRLTVV.

The rearrangement links TRBV5-4 to TRBJ2-3, with D tentatively TRBD1 (6 bases). The germline gives CDR1 SGHNT, CDR2 YYREEE (reference sequence). The CDR3 loop spans 14 amino acids. Deletions cut 4 bases from V and 1 base from J, with 10 bases between. The CDR3 loop reads CASSTRQGTDTQYF. The CDR3, as DNA: TGTGCCAGCAGCACCCGACAGGGCACAGATACGCAGTATTTT.

The chain recombines TRBV6-6 with TRBJ1-2; D call uncertain. V gave up 5 bases and J gave up 2 bases, with 6 bases separating them. The CDR3 has 12 residues. From germline, CDR1 is MNHNY and CDR2 SVGAGI (reference sequence). The CDR3 DNA reads TGTGCCAGCAGTCAACAGAACTATGGCTACACCTTC. Residues: CASSQQNYGYTF.

The CDR3 protein is CASSLFSGGDNNEQFF. Written as DNA, the CDR3 is TGTGCCAGCTCACTCTTTAGCGGGGGGGACAACAATGAGCAGTTCTTC. The chain uses TRBV18 and TRBJ2-1; 11 nucleotides align to TRBD2. This CDR3 comprises 16 residues. Germline V lookup: CDR1 KGHSH, CDR2 LQKENI. Trimming cost V 4 bases and J 5 bases; bases outside gene matches: 7.

V and J are TRBV14 and TRBJ1-1; the D is unclear. Trimming cost V 4 bases and J 1 base, with 13 bases left between them. CDR3 length: 15 residues. Germline V gives CDR1 SGHDN, CDR2 FVKESK. In DNA form, the CDR3 reads TGTGCCAGCAGCCTTAGAGGCAGACCGAACACTGAAGCTTTCTTT. This gives the protein CASSLRGRPNTEAFF.

The gene calls are TRBV12-5 and TRBJ1-1, with TRBD1 identical over 8 bases. This CDR3 contains 14 residues. Germline loops: CDR1 LGHNT, CDR2 FRNRAP. Unmatched junction bases numbered 6, after V lost 6 bases and J lost 3 bases. CDR3 DNA: TGTGCTAGTGGCACTGGACAGGGACACACTGAAGCTTTCTTT. Its protein is CASGTGQGHTEAFF.

The CDR3 region has the DNA TGTGCCAGTAGCACAAGGGGGGGCCATAACACTGAAGCTTTCTTT. Its translation is CASSTRGGHNTEAFF. The V call is TRBV19, the J call TRBJ1-1; D is possibly TRBD1 (6 bases). This CDR3 has 15 residues. Germline values: CDR1 LNHDA, CDR2 SQIVND (reference sequence). The V end lost 6 bases, the J end lost 2 bases, and 16 bases lay between the germline ends.

The chain is built from TRBV5-6 and TRBJ2-2; TRBD2 agrees at 9 bases. The CDR3 covers 16 residues. CDR1 is SGHDT, CDR2 YYEEEE, per germline. The trim removed 0 bases at V and 4 bases at J, leaving 4 bases unmatched. The CDR3 DNA reads as TGTGCCAGCAGCTTGGGAGGCGGGGGGGCCACCGGGGAGCTGTTTTTT. Its translation is CASSLGGGGATGELFF.

The chain employs TRBV27 and TRBJ1-6; 10 nucleotides match TRBD1. Trimming at V came to 1 base and at J to 11 bases, leaving 5 bases not matched to a gene. Per germline, CDR1 MNHEY and CDR2 SMNVEV (reference sequence). This CDR3 contains 15 residues. CDR3 bases: TGTGCCAGCAGTTTATGGGGACAGGGGAGAGCACCCCTCCACTTT. Protein product: CASSLWGQGRAPLHF.

The chain has TRBV5-1 and TRBJ1-5; 10 nucleotides match TRBD1. V was clipped by 4 bases and J by 7 bases; unmatched bases: 8. This CDR3 has 15 amino acids. Germline V lookup: CDR1 SGHRS, CDR2 YFSETQ. The CDR3 region has the DNA TGCGCCAGCAGCAAAGGACAGGGGGAAGGACAGCCCCAGCATTTT. Residues: CASSKGQGEGQPQHF.